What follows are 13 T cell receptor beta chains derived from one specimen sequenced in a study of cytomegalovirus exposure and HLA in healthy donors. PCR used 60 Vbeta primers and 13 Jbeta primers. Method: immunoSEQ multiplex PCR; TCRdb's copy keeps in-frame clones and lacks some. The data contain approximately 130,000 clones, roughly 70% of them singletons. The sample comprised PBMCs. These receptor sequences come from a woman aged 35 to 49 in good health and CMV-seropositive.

Here the CDR3 DNA reads TGTGCCAGCAGCATCCAAGCGGACCCTTCCTACAATGAGCAGTTCTTC. Encoded protein: CASSIQADPSYNEQFF. The chain employs TRBV9 and TRBJ2-1; D possibly corresponds to TRBD2 (5 bases). The CDR3 is made up of 16 amino acids. The germline gives CDR1 SGDLS, CDR2 YYNGEE. Trimming shortened V by 4 bases and J by 1 base, and 15 bases separated the two germline ends. Complete variable domain (other parts from reference TRBV9 and TRBJ2-1): DSGVTQTPKHLITATGQRVTLRCSPRSGDLSVYWYQQSLDQGLQFLIQYYNGEERAKGNILERFSAQQFPDLHSELNLSSLELGDSALYFCASSIQADPSYNEQFFGPGTRLTVL.

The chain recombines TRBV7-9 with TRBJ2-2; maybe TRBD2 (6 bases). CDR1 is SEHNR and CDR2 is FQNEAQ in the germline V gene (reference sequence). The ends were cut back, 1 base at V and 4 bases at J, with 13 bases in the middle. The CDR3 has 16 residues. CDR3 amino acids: CASSLVLGLRTGELFF. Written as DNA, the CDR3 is TGTGCCAGCAGCTTAGTTCTGGGACTTCGCACCGGGGAGCTGTTTTTT.

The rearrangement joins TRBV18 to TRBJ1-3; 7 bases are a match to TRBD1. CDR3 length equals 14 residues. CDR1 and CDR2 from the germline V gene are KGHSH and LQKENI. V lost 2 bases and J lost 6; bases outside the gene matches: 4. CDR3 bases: TGTGCCAGCTCACCAGGGACAGAGAAAAACACCATATATTTT. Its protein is CASSPGTEKNTIYF.

The chain's CDR3 is CASSLVPGSQETQYF. As DNA, the CDR3 is TGCGCCAGCAGCTTGGTGCCGGGGAGCCAAGAGACCCAGTACTTC. The chain employs TRBV5-1 and TRBJ2-5, with D maybe TRBD2 (5 bases). V was shortened by 0 bases and J by 1 base, with 10 bases between the two germline ends. The CDR3 is made up of 15 amino acids. Germline CDR1 is SGHRS and CDR2 is YFSETQ.

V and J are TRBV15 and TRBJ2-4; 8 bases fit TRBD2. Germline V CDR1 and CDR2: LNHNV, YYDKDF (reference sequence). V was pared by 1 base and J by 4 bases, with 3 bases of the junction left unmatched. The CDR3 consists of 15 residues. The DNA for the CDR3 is TGTGCCACCAGCAGAGGGGGGACTAGGAAAAACATTCAGTACTTC. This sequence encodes CATSRGGTRKNIQYF.

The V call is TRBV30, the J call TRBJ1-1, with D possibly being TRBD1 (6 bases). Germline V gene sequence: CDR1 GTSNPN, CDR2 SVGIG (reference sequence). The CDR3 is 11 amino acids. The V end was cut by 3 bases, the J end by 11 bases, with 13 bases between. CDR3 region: CAWSLRDKAFF. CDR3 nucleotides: TGTGCCTGGAGCCTCCGGGACAAGGCTTTCTTT.

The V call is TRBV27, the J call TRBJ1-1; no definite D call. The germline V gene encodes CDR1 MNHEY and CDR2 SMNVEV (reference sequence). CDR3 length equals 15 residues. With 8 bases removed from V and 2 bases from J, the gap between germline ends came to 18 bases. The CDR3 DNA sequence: TGTGCCAGCGGCCCGTTCGGGAGAGGAAACACTGAAGCTTTCTTT. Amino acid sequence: CASGPFGRGNTEAFF.

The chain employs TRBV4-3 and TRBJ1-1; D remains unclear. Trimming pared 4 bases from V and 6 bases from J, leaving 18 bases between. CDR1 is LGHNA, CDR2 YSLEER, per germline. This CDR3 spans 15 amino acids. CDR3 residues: CASSPLIGGYAEAFF. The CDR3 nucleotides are TGCGCCAGCAGCCCGCTGATAGGCGGGTACGCTGAAGCTTTCTTT.

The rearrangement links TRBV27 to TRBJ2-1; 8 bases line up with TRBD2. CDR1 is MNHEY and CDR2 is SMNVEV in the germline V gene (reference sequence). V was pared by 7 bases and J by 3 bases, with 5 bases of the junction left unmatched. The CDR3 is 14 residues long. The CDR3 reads CASIKAGGYNEQFF. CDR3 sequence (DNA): TGTGCCAGCATTAAGGCGGGGGGCTACAATGAGCAGTTCTTC.

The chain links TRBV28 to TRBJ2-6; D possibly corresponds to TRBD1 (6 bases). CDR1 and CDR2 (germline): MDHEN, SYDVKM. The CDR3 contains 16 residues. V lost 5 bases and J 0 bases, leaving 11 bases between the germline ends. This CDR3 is CASSPGTTSGANVLTF. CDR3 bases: TGTGCCAGCAGTCCGGGGACAACCTCTGGGGCCAACGTCCTGACTTTC.

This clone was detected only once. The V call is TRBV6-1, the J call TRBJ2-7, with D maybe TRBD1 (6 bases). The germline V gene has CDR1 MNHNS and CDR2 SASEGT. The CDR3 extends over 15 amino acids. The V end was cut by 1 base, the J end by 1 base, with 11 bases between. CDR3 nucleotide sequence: TGTGCCAGCAGTGAAGGGACAGCGATTTCCTACGAGCAGTACTTC. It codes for CASSEGTAISYEQYF.

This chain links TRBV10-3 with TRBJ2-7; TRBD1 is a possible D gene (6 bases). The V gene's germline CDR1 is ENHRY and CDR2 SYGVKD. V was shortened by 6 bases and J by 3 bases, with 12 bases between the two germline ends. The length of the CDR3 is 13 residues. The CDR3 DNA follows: TGTGCCATCAGCCACGGACAGTTCTACGAGCAGTACTTC. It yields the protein CAISHGQFYEQYF.

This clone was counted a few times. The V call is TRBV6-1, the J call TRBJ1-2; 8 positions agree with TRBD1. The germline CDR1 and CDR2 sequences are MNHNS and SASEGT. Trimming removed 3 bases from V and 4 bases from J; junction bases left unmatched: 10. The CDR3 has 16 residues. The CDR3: CASSDLQGAQLYGYTF. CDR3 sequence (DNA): TGTGCCAGCAGTGATCTGCAGGGGGCGCAGCTCTATGGCTACACCTTC.